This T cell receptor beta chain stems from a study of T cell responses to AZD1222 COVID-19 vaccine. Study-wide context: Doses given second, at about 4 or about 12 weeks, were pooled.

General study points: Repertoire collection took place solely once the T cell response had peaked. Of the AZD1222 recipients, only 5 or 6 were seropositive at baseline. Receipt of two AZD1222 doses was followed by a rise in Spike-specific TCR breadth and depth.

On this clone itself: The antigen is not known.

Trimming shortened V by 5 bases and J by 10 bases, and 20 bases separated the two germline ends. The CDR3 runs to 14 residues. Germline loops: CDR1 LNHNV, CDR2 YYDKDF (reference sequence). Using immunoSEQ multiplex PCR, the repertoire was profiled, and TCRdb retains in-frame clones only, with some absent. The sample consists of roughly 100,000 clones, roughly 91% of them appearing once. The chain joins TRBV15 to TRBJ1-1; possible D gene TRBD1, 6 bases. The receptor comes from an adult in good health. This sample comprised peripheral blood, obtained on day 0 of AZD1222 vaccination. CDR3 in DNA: TGTGCCACCAGCGAGCGGAAAACGAACAGGGTAGCTTTCTTT. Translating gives CATSERKTNRVAFF.